What follows are 22 T cell receptor beta chains derived from one specimen sequenced in a study of cytomegalovirus exposure and HLA in healthy donors. PCR involved 60 Vbeta and 13 Jbeta primers. Using immunoSEQ multiplex PCR, the repertoire was profiled, and TCRdb retains in-frame clones only, with some absent. The sample consists of over 110,000 clones, around 73% of them appearing once. Input material: PBMCs. These receptors were taken from a female donor in good health and CMV-seronegative.

V is TRBV7-7 and J is TRBJ2-1, with D tentatively TRBD1 (5 bases). V gave up 3 bases and J gave up 8 bases, with 11 bases separating them. The CDR3 runs 13 residues. Germline assignment: CDR1 SSHAT and CDR2 FNYEAQ (reference sequence). The CDR3 protein is CASSFRVTDEQFF. CDR3 DNA: TGTGCCAGCAGCTTTAGGGTGACAGATGAGCAGTTCTTC.

V and J are TRBV7-2 and TRBJ2-3; a weak D match, TRBD2 (6 bases). V was trimmed by 5 bases and J by 3 bases, leaving 15 bases between them. This CDR3 has 15 residues. Germline V gives CDR1 SGHTA, CDR2 FQGNSA. CDR3 in amino acids: CASSRGTDLTDTQYF. The DNA for the CDR3 is TGTGCCAGCAGCCGGGGGACGGATTTGACAGATACGCAGTATTTT. Drawing the rest from reference TRBV7-2 and TRBJ2-3, the complete variable domain is GAGVSQSPSNKVTEKGKDVELRCDPISGHTALYWYRQSLGQGLEFLIYFQGNSAPDKSGLPSDRFSAERTGGSVSTLTIQRTQQEDSAVYLCASSRGTDLTDTQYFGPGTRLTVL.

The J gene is TRBJ1-2, the V gene TRBV25-1, with 9 bases identical to TRBD1. Trimming cost V 7 bases and J 2 bases; bases outside gene matches: 5. This CDR3 contains 14 residues. Germline CDR1 reads MGHDK; CDR2 reads SYGVNS. CDR3 region: CASKRQGENYGYTF. The CDR3 DNA is TGTGCCAGCAAGAGACAGGGGGAGAACTATGGCTACACCTTC.

The V and J genes are TRBV23-1 and TRBJ1-2; a weak D match, TRBD1 (5 bases). TRBV23-1 is an ORF, and what it does is uncertain. V shed 4 bases and J shed 6 bases, with 15 bases lying between them. CDR3 length: 14 residues. DNA of the CDR3: TGCGCCAGCAGTCGCTGCTCAAGGGGTAATGGCTACACCTTC. Encoded protein: CASSRCSRGNGYTF.

The V gene is TRBV6-5, the J gene TRBJ2-1; 11 nucleotides line up with TRBD2. The CDR3 totals 16 residues. The trim removed 2 bases at V and 9 bases at J, leaving 9 bases unmatched. Looked up from germline, CDR1 is MNHEY and CDR2 is SVGAGI. The CDR3 spells CASSYLGTSGPIEQFF. DNA for the CDR3: TGTGCCAGCAGTTACCTCGGGACTAGCGGACCAATTGAGCAGTTCTTC.

The rearrangement uses TRBV4-1 and TRBJ1-1; TRBD1 is a possible D gene (5 bases). Between the trimmed V and J ends, which lost 0 bases and 2 bases, there was a span of 10 bases. Germline-derived CDR1 and CDR2 are MGHRA and YSYEKL. The CDR3 is 15 residues long. As DNA, the CDR3 is TGCGCCAGCAGCCAAGAAGTCAGGACAAACACTGAAGCTTTCTTT. It specifies CASSQEVRTNTEAFF.

This chain joins TRBV4-1 and TRBJ1-4, with 7 bases matching TRBD1. With V trimmed by 1 base and J by 3 bases, 5 bases remained unmatched. The germline gives CDR1 MGHRA, CDR2 YSYEKL. This CDR3 has 16 residues. In DNA form, the CDR3 reads TGCGCCAGCAGCCAAGCCACAGGGGTATCTAATGAAAAACTGTTTTTT. This translates into CASSQATGVSNEKLFF.

The table lists this clone with a few counts. The V call is TRBV5-1, the J call TRBJ2-3; a possible D gene is TRBD1 (5 bases). V gave up 5 bases and J gave up 3 bases, with 10 bases separating them. Germline V gene sequence: CDR1 SGHRS, CDR2 YFSETQ. The CDR3 has 13 amino acids. The CDR3: CASRSQGTDTQYF. The CDR3 bases are TGCGCCAGCAGATCCCAGGGTACAGATACGCAGTATTTT. Supplemented by reference TRBV5-1 and TRBJ2-3, the full variable domain reads KAGVTQTPRYLIKTRGQQVTLSCSPISGHRSVSWYQQTPGQGLQFLFEYFSETQRNKGNFPGRFSGRQFSNSRSEMNVSTLELGDSALYLCASRSQGTDTQYFGPGTRLTVL.

The chain combines TRBV5-6 with TRBJ2-5; TRBD2 matches at 10 bases. The J call could be wrong; TRBJ2-7 is a better fit for the DNA end. The length of the CDR3 is 15 residues. Germline CDR1 SGHDT, CDR2 YYEEEE. In DNA, the CDR3 is TGTGCCAGCAGCTTGCCTAGCGGGAGTCCCTACGAGCAGTACTTC. This translates into CASSLPSGSPYEQYF.

The rearrangement links TRBV9 to TRBJ2-5; D possibly corresponds to TRBD2 (5 bases). Germline V gives CDR1 SGDLS, CDR2 YYNGEE. The CDR3 has 15 amino acids. V lost 4 bases, J lost 4 bases, and 17 bases lay in between. As DNA, the CDR3 is TGTGCCAGCAGCCCCCGGCCGGGATCAAGAGAGACCCAGTACTTC. It is translated as CASSPRPGSRETQYF.

This rearrangement joins TRBV19 to TRBJ2-7; 8 bases line up with TRBD1. The CDR3 contains 15 residues. Germline CDR1 is LNHDA and CDR2 is SQIVND (reference sequence). Losses at the gene ends were 6 bases for V and 3 bases for J; bases not matched to a gene: 10. As DNA, the CDR3 is TGTGCCAGTAGCCTCCACTACGGACAGGGCTACGAGCAGTACTTC. Its protein product is CASSLHYGQGYEQYF.

The gene calls are TRBV28 and TRBJ2-3; TRBD2 matches 7 bases. Losses at the gene ends were 0 bases for V and 3 bases for J; bases not matched to a gene: 18. Germline V gives CDR1 MDHEN, CDR2 SYDVKM. This CDR3 is 20 amino acids long. In DNA form, the CDR3 reads TGTGCCAGCAGTTTATGGCCCGCTCTCGGTAAGGCGGGAGAAACAGATACGCAGTATTTT. Protein product: CASSLWPALGKAGETDTQYF.

This clone appeared once. The J gene is TRBJ1-1, the V gene TRBV27; tentatively, D is TRBD1 (6 bases). Germline V gives CDR1 MNHEY, CDR2 SMNVEV (reference sequence). V was cut by 7 bases and J by 0 bases, with 21 bases left in between. The length of the CDR3 is 17 residues. CDR3 coding DNA: TGTGCCAGCATCATCAGGGGCTACCCCCCAATGAACACTGAAGCTTTCTTT. Protein: CASIIRGYPPMNTEAFF.

Here the CDR3 DNA reads TGTGCCAGCAGTTATCCGGACAGGGGGCGAAGAGCTTTCTTT. Translation: CASSYPDRGRRAFF. The rearrangement joins TRBV6-5 to TRBJ1-1; 11 bases line up with TRBD1. V dropped 3 bases and J dropped 10; count of bases not matched to a gene: 7. The germline CDR1 and CDR2 sequences are MNHEY and SVGAGI. The CDR3 is made up of 14 amino acids.

This chain uses TRBV6-1 with TRBJ1-3; weak D call: TRBD1 (6 bases). Trimming took off 6 bases at V and 3 bases at J, with 15 bases between the two ends. This CDR3 has 15 amino acids. The germline gives CDR1 MNHNS, CDR2 SASEGT. Here the CDR3 reads CASSPGQGYGNTIYF. The DNA of the CDR3 is TGTGCCAGCAGCCCAGGGCAGGGGTATGGAAACACCATATATTTT.

This chain connects TRBV11-1 to TRBJ2-3; D not resolved. Deletions cut 6 bases from V and 2 bases from J, with 12 bases between. This CDR3 is built from 14 residues. The germline V gene has CDR1 SGHAT and CDR2 FQDESV (reference sequence). For the CDR3, the DNA is TGTGCCAGCAGTCGAAATATGGCCACAGATACGCAGTATTTT. Translation gives CASSRNMATDTQYF.

J is TRBJ2-1 and V is TRBV5-1; 7 bases map to TRBD2. CDR1 is SGHRS and CDR2 is YFSETQ in the germline V gene. V was clipped by 1 base and J by 9 bases; unmatched bases: 4. This CDR3 contains 13 residues. The CDR3 region has the DNA TGCGCCAGCAGCTTGCTGGGGGAGGGTGAGCAGTTCTTC. Protein: CASSLLGEGEQFF.

The CDR3 here is CASSLLAGNPYNEQFF. CDR3 coding DNA: TGTGCCAGCAGCTTACTAGCGGGGAACCCCTACAATGAGCAGTTCTTC. The rearrangement uses TRBV7-3 and TRBJ2-1; 9 bases map to TRBD2. Germline lookup yields CDR1 SGHTA and CDR2 FQGTGA. This CDR3 has 16 residues. After removal of 2 bases from V and 2 bases from J, the junction contained 4 bases not matched to a gene.

The chain recombines TRBV6-1 with TRBJ1-4; D is perhaps TRBD1 (6 bases). The germline CDR1 and CDR2 sequences are MNHNS and SASEGT. Trimming removed 7 bases at V and 7 bases at J, with 19 bases between. The CDR3 has 15 residues. The CDR3 DNA reads TGTGCCAGCATCGCCTTATCGTCCAGGGGTGAAAAACTGTTTTTT. Residues: CASIALSSRGEKLFF.

This chain joins TRBV2 and TRBJ2-1; 10 nucleotides align to TRBD1. J lost 10 bases, V lost 7 bases, and 7 bases had no gene match. From germline, CDR1 is SNHLY and CDR2 FYNNEI. This CDR3 comprises 13 residues. The CDR3 loop reads CASMRDRGLEQFF. The CDR3 DNA reads TGTGCCAGCATGAGGGACAGGGGTTTAGAGCAGTTCTTC. The full variable domain, its missing parts supplied by reference TRBV2 and TRBJ2-1, is EPEVTQTPSHQVTQMGQEVILRCVPISNHLYFYWYRQILGQKVEFLVSFYNNEISEKSEIFDDQFSVERPDGSNFTLKIRSTKLEDSAMYFCASMRDRGLEQFFGPGTRLTVL.

This rearrangement joins TRBV5-1 to TRBJ2-5; D is ambiguous. Per germline, CDR1 SGHRS and CDR2 YFSETQ. Trimming took 0 bases from V and 5 from J, leaving 8 bases between them. CDR3 length: 13 residues. The CDR3: CASSLGSRETQYF. The DNA for the CDR3 is TGCGCCAGCAGCTTGGGCTCGCGGGAGACCCAGTACTTC. Using reference TRBV5-1 and TRBJ2-5 for the parts outside the CDR3, the full variable domain is KAGVTQTPRYLIKTRGQQVTLSCSPISGHRSVSWYQQTPGQGLQFLFEYFSETQRNKGNFPGRFSGRQFSNSRSEMNVSTLELGDSALYLCASSLGSRETQYFGPGTRLLVL.

The chain is built from TRBV7-3 and TRBJ2-3; no clear D gene. Germline V gene sequence: CDR1 SGHTA, CDR2 FQGTGA. This CDR3 spans 14 amino acids. The ends were cut back, 2 bases at V and 4 bases at J, with 10 bases in the middle. This chain's CDR3 is CASSLGVSADTQYF. Here the CDR3 DNA reads TGTGCCAGCAGCTTAGGAGTTTCCGCAGATACGCAGTATTTT.